This T cell receptor beta chain was profiled in a study of T cells expressing NK-cell markers. About the research overall: Sequenced donors, eight in total, included seven who were HCMV-seropositive and one who was seronegative. Study findings and constraints: Each of roughly six donors carried dominant NKG2C+ clonotypes accounting for about 1.0-7.5% of CD8+ T cells. The study found these clonotypes also leading the CD3+CD56-NKG2C+ fraction in several donors.

CDR1 is MGHRA, CDR2 YSYEKL, per germline. The CDR3 consists of 14 residues. On this clonotype: Antigen specificity is unknown.

Beta-chain TCR cDNA was generated via 5'RACE template switching with UMIs. TCRdb re-analyzed the 5' RACE reads; it lists each CDR3 protein once, without DNA. The ten most abundant clones cover almost 1.5% of a sample with about 430,000 distinct CDR3 sequences. Sequenced material: blood T cells: a sorted CD56 or NKG2C T cell subset, CD4+ or CD8+ T cells, or bulk PBMC T cells (not recorded which). The genes are TRBV4-1 and TRBJ2-7; the D call of TRBD2 rests on TCRdb alone, since no DNA is present to check it. The sequence was collected from a woman in her 50s in good health. The chain's CDR3 is CASSLASAPYEQYF.